The clone carrying this T cell receptor (beta chain) was recorded many times. Its specificity is unknown. The data derive from a study of T cells after posttransplantation cyclophosphamide. Study findings and constraints: Recipient CMV seropositivity and CMV reactivation strongly tracked TRB clonality. TRB overlap between skin or GI tissue T cells and blood was limited. Later post-transplant blood repertoires were often dominated by donor CD8+ memory clones.

Trimming took 4 bases from V and 5 from J; bases not matched to a gene: 15. Germline V gives CDR1 MGHRA, CDR2 YSYEKL. CDR3 size: 17 residues. Peripheral blood was collected from the related graft donor on the marrow donation day. Sequenced by immunoSEQ multiplex PCR; TCRdb stores in-frame clones only, minus some. The table lists roughly 34,000 clones, with no singletons. This receptor was taken from a woman aged 25 to 39 in good health and a related stem cell transplant donor. The V call is TRBV4-1, the J call TRBJ2-3; 7 bases agree with TRBD2. Sequenced sample: PBMCs. The CDR3 DNA follows: TGCGCCAGCAGCCTTGTAGTAGCGGGTGGAGGTTTAGATACGCAGTATTTT. Its protein is CASSLVVAGGGLDTQYF.